Following are 11 T cell receptor beta chains from one sample sequenced in a study of T cell responses to AZD1222 COVID-19 vaccine. TCRdb's table, derived via immunoSEQ multiplex PCR, lists solely in-frame clones and lacks some. Of 120,000 or so clones detected, around 84% appear once; the ten largest clones hold more than 6.5%. The starting material was peripheral blood, obtained on day 0 of AZD1222 vaccination. These receptors all stem from an adult in good health.

This clone was counted once. The genes are TRBV7-2 and TRBJ1-1; a weak D match, TRBD1 (5 bases). The CDR3 runs to 13 residues. Trimming left V 5 bases short and J 0 bases short, with 7 bases between. Germline assignment: CDR1 SGHTA and CDR2 FQGNSA. The CDR3 here is CASSGGLNTEAFF. The DNA for the CDR3 is TGTGCCAGCAGCGGGGGTTTGAACACTGAAGCTTTCTTT.

This sequence joins TRBV5-1 and TRBJ1-1; D unresolved. Germline CDR1 SGHRS, CDR2 YFSETQ. V was shortened by 3 bases and J by 5 bases, with 11 bases between the two germline ends. This CDR3 contains 13 residues. CDR3: CASSSEVGTEAFF. CDR3 bases: TGCGCCAGCAGCTCGGAGGTCGGGACTGAAGCTTTCTTT.

The chain has TRBV9 and TRBJ2-7; 9 bases line up with TRBD2. The CDR3 sequence is 17 residues long. Unmatched junction bases numbered 23, after V lost 4 bases and J lost 12 bases. CDR1 SGDLS and CDR2 YYNGEE come from the germline V gene. This CDR3 is CASSRGEAGGQDVERYF. In DNA form, the CDR3 reads TGTGCCAGCAGCCGCGGGGAAGCGGGGGGTCAAGACGTCGAGAGGTACTTC.

This clone has just one count. In the same sample, other DNA sequences code for this CDR3. This chain links TRBV5-6 with TRBJ2-1; D is ambiguous. Germline CDR1 is SGHDT and CDR2 is YYEEEE. V lost 2 bases and J 4 bases, leaving 1 base between the germline ends. This CDR3 is built from 11 residues. The CDR3 sequence: CASSLYNEQFF. The CDR3 DNA follows: TGTGCCAGCAGCTTATACAATGAGCAGTTCTTC.

V gene TRBV7-9 combines with J gene TRBJ2-7; maybe TRBD1 (6 bases). V lost 5 bases, J lost 3 bases, and 11 bases lay in between. Germline V gene data show CDR1 as SEHNR and CDR2 as FQNEAQ (reference sequence). This CDR3 contains 13 residues. This CDR3 is CASSQGQFYEQYF. The CDR3, as DNA: TGTGCCAGCAGCCAAGGACAGTTCTACGAGCAGTACTTC.

The chain joins TRBV7-2 to TRBJ1-1; D gene ambiguous. The CDR3 contains 15 residues. Germline V CDR1 and CDR2: SGHTA, FQGNSA. V lost 5 bases, J lost 0 bases, and 13 bases lay in between. The CDR3 sequence: CASSPNLVMNTEAFF. The CDR3, as DNA: TGTGCCAGCAGCCCAAACTTGGTTATGAACACTGAAGCTTTCTTT.

V and J are TRBV27 and TRBJ2-1; 8 nucleotides agree with TRBD2. The CDR3 spans 13 residues. V dropped 3 bases and J dropped 10; count of bases not matched to a gene: 5. CDR1 is MNHEY, CDR2 SMNVEV, per germline (reference sequence). The CDR3 here is CASSFLSGGEQFF. The CDR3 DNA is TGTGCCAGCAGTTTCCTTTCGGGGGGGGAGCAGTTCTTC.

The chain carries TRBV9 and TRBJ1-1; D perhaps matches TRBD1 (6 bases). This CDR3 region has 13 residues. V was trimmed by 4 bases and J by 6 bases, leaving 13 bases between them. Per germline, CDR1 SGDLS and CDR2 YYNGEE. CDR3 sequence: CASSYRDGSEAFF. CDR3 DNA: TGTGCCAGCAGCTACAGGGATGGCTCTGAAGCTTTCTTT.

The rearrangement uses TRBV27 and TRBJ2-1; TRBD2 matches at 10 bases. The junction had 9 bases not matched to a gene; V was cut back by 1 base and J by 6 bases. This CDR3 contains 17 residues. Looked up from germline, CDR1 is MNHEY and CDR2 is SMNVEV (reference sequence). The CDR3, as DNA: TGTGCCAGCAGTTTATACCGACGTAGCGGGGGGCGCAATGAGCAGTTCTTC. It yields the protein CASSLYRRSGGRNEQFF.

This CDR3 reads CASSQQDGYEQYF. The CDR3 DNA sequence: TGTGCCAGCTCACAACAGGACGGCTACGAGCAGTACTTC. This chain links TRBV18 with TRBJ2-7; D possibly corresponds to TRBD1 (5 bases). Trimming removed 4 bases at V and 3 bases at J, with 10 bases between. Germline values: CDR1 KGHSH, CDR2 LQKENI. The CDR3 covers 13 residues.

This chain uses TRBV6-5 with TRBJ2-7; D might be TRBD1 or TRBD2, each matching 5 bases. V lost 6 bases and J 11 bases, leaving 20 bases between the germline ends. CDR3 size: 13 residues. The germline gives CDR1 MNHEY, CDR2 SVGAGI. CDR3 region: CASRSPGTVDEYF. In DNA form, the CDR3 reads TGTGCCAGCAGATCGCCCGGGACGGTGGATGAGTACTTC.